This T cell receptor beta chain is from a study of PD-L1 blockade in urothelial cancer. The V gene's germline CDR1 is SGHVS and CDR2 FQNEAQ. V lost 5 bases and J 4 bases, leaving 9 bases between the germline ends. CDR3 length: 14 residues. Only in-frame clones appear in the TCRdb table, and some are missing; sequencing was by immunoSEQ multiplex PCR. This table has around 60,000 clones, 80% to 85% appearing once. Time point of the sample: pretreatment peripheral blood. Patients' urothelial carcinoma was locally advanced or metastatic. The genes are TRBV7-8 and TRBJ2-6; D gene uncertain. The sample consisted of PBMCs, taken around atezolizumab (anti-PD-L1) treatment. The receptor comes from a man between 65 and 85 years old with urothelial cancer. The CDR3 loop is CASSRSTGANVLTF. The CDR3 region has the DNA TGTGCCAGCAGCCGATCTACCGGGGCCAACGTCCTGACTTTC.